Sequencing of this T cell receptor beta chain was carried out in a study of T-cell reconstitution after alpha-beta-depleted transplantation in children. Regarding the study as a whole: Where some patients showed high TCRbeta diversity at day 60, it came from recipient T cells and thymic progenitors that had survived.

This CDR3 spans 15 amino acids. Trimming took 0 bases from V and 4 from J; bases not matched to a gene: 8. Germline V lookup: CDR1 DFQATT, CDR2 SNEGSKA (reference sequence). Points on this clonotype: The target antigen is unknown.

Unique molecular identifiers were incorporated into the prepared TCRbeta library. TCRdb itself ran the PCR reads through MiXCR, one entry per CDR3 protein. The table has about 540,000 distinct CDR3 sequences, roughly 27% seen once. The chain joins TRBV20-1 to TRBJ1-2; 7 bases align to TRBD1. The sequence derives from a boy in the first two years of life with Wiskott-Aldrich syndrome, due to receive a stem cell transplant. The sequences come from PBMCs, collected before TCRalphabeta/CD19-depleted stem cell transplant. CDR3 residues: CSAREGRGHGYGYTF. The CDR3 bases are TGCAGTGCTAGAGAAGGGAGGGGGCATGGCTATGGCTACACCTTC.